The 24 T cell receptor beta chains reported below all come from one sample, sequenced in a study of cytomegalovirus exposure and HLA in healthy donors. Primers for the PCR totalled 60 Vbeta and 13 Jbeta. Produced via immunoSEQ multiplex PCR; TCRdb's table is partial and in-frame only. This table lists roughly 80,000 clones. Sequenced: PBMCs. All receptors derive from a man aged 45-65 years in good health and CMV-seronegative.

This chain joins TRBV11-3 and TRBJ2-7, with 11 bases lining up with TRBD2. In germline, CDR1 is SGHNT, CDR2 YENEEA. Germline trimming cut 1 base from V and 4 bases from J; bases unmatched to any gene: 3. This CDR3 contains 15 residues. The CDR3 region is CASSLGLAGKYEQYF. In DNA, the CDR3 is TGTGCCAGCAGCTTAGGACTAGCGGGGAAATACGAGCAGTACTTC.

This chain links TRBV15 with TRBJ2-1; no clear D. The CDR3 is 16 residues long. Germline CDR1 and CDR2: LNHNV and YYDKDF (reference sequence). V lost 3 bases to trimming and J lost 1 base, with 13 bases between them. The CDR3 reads CATSSRTGWSYNEQFF. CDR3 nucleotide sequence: TGTGCCACCAGCAGCCGAACGGGTTGGTCCTACAATGAGCAGTTCTTC.

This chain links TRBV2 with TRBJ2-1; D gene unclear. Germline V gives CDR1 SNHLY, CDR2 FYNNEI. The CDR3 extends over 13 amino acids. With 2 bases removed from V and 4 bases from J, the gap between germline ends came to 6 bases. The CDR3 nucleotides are TGTGCCAGCAGTGAACTCGAGTACAATGAGCAGTTCTTC. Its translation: CASSELEYNEQFF.

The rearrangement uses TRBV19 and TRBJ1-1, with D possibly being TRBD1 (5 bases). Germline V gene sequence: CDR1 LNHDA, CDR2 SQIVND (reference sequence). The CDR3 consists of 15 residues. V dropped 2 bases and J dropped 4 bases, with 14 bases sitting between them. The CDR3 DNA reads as TGTGCCAGTAGTATACCCTCAGGGTTGGGCACTGAAGCTTTCTTT. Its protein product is CASSIPSGLGTEAFF. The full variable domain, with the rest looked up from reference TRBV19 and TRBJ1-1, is DGGITQSPKYLFRKEGQNVTLSCEQNLNHDAMYWYRQDPGQGLRLIYYSQIVNDFQKGDIAEGYSVSREKKESFPLTVTSAQKNPTAFYLCASSIPSGLGTEAFFGQGTRLTVV.

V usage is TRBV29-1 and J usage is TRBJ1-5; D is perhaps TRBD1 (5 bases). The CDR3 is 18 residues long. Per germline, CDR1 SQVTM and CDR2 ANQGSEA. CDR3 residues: CTPYSGQGRSASNQPQHF. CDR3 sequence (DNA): TGCACCCCCTACTCCGGGCAGGGTAGAAGCGCTAGCAATCAGCCCCAGCATTTT.

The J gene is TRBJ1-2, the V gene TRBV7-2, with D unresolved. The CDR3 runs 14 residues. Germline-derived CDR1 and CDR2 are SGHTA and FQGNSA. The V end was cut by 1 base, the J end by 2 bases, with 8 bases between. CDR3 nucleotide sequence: TGTGCCAGCAGCTTAGGACCGGGGAACTATGGCTACACCTTC. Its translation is CASSLGPGNYGYTF.

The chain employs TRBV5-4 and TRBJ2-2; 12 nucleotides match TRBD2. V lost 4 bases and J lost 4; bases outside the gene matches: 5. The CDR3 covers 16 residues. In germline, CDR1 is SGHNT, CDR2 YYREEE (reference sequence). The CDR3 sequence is CASSTLAGGRTGELFF. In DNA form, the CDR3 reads TGTGCCAGCAGCACTCTAGCGGGGGGGCGCACCGGGGAGCTGTTTTTT. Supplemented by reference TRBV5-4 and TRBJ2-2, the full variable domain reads ETGVTQSPTHLIKTRGQQVTLRCSSQSGHNTVSWYQQALGQGPQFIFQYYREEENGRGNFPPRFSGLQFPNYSSELNVNALELDDSALYLCASSTLAGGRTGELFFGEGSRLTVL.

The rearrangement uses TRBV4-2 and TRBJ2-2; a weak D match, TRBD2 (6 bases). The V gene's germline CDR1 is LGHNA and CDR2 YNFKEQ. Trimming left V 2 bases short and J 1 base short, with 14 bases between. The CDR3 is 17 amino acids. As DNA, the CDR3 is TGTGCCAGCAGCCAACCCACTGTAGCGGAGAACACCGGGGAGCTGTTTTTT. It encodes CASSQPTVAENTGELFF.

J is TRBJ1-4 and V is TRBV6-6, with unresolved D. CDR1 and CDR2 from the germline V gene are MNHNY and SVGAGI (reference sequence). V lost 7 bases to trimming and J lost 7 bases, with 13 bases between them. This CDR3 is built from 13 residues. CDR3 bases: TGTGCCAGCACCAAGCGGGAGAGTGAAAAACTGTTTTTT. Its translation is CASTKRESEKLFF.

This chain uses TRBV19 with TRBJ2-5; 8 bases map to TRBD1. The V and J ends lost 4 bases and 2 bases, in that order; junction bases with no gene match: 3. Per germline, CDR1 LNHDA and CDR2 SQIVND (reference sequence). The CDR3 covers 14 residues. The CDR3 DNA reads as TGTGCCAGTAGTAGGGACAGGCGGCAAGAGACCCAGTACTTC. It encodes CASSRDRRQETQYF.

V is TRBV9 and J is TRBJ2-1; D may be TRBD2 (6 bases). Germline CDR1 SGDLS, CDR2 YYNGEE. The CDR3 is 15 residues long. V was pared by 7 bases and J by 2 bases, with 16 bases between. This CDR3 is CASSNYGGTYNEQFF. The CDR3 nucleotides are TGTGCCAGCTCCAACTACGGGGGTACCTACAATGAGCAGTTCTTC.

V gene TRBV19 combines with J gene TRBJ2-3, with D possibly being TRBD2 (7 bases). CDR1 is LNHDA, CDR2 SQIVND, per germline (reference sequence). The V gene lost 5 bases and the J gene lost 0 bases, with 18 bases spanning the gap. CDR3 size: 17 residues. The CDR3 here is CASSPVRGATSTDTQYF. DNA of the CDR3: TGTGCCAGTAGTCCTGTACGGGGGGCCACTAGCACAGATACGCAGTATTTT.

This CDR3 reads CASSLVGNRGDTQYF. The CDR3 region has the DNA TGCGCCAGCAGCTTGGTGGGCAACCGGGGAGATACGCAGTATTTT. The chain carries TRBV5-1 and TRBJ2-3, with D maybe TRBD2 (5 bases). Deletions cut 0 bases from V and 5 bases from J, with 13 bases between. The CDR3 is made up of 15 amino acids. The germline gives CDR1 SGHRS, CDR2 YFSETQ.

The CDR3 is CAISELGQSINQPQHF. Here the CDR3 DNA reads TGTGCCATCAGTGAGCTGGGACAGAGCATCAACCAGCCCCAGCATTTT. The chain couples TRBV10-3 to TRBJ1-5, with 7 bases matching TRBD1. CDR1 and CDR2 from the germline V gene are ENHRY and SYGVKD. The trim removed 2 bases at V and 7 bases at J, leaving 11 bases unmatched. This CDR3 contains 16 residues.

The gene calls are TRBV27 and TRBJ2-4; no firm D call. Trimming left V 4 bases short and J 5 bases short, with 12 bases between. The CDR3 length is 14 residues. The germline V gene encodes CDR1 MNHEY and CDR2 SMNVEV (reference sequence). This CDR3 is CASSSEAFENIQYF. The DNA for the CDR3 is TGTGCCAGCAGTTCTGAGGCTTTCGAAAACATTCAGTACTTC.

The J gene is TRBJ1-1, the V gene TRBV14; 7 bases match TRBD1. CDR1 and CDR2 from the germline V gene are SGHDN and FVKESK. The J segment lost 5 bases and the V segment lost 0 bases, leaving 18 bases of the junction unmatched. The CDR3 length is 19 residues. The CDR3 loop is CASSQDLFPRDRVLTEAFF. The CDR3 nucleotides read TGTGCCAGCAGCCAAGATCTTTTCCCAAGAGACAGGGTACTGACTGAAGCTTTCTTT.

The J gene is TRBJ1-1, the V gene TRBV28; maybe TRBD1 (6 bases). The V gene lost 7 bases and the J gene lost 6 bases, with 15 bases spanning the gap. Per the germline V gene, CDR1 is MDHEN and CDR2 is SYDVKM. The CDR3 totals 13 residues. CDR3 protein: CASKQGKIAEAFF. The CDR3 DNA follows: TGTGCCAGCAAACAGGGAAAGATCGCTGAAGCTTTCTTT.

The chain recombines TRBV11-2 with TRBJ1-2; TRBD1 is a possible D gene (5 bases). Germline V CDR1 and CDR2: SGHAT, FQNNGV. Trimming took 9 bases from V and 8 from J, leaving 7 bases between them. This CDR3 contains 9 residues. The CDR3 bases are TGTGCCAGTGGGGGGGGCTACACCTTC. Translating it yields CASGGGYTF.

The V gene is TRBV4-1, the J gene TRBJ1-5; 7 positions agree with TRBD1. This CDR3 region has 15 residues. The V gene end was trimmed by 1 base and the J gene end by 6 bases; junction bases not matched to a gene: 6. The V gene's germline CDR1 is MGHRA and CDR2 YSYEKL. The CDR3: CASSQAEAGGQPQHF. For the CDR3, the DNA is TGCGCCAGCAGCCAAGCGGAGGCAGGGGGTCAGCCCCAGCATTTT.

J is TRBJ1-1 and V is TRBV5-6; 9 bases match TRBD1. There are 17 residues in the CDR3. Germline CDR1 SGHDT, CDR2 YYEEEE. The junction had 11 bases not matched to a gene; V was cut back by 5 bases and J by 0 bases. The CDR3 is CASSSGTGIFMNTEAFF. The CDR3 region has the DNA TGTGCCAGCAGTTCCGGGACAGGGATTTTCATGAACACTGAAGCTTTCTTT.

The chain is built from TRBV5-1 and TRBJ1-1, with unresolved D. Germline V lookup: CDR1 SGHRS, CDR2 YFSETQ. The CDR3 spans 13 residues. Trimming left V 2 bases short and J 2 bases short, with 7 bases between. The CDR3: CASSFFSNTEAFF. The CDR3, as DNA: TGCGCCAGCAGCTTTTTCTCTAACACTGAAGCTTTCTTT. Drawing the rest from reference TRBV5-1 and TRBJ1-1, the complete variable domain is KAGVTQTPRYLIKTRGQQVTLSCSPISGHRSVSWYQQTPGQGLQFLFEYFSETQRNKGNFPGRFSGRQFSNSRSEMNVSTLELGDSALYLCASSFFSNTEAFFGQGTRLTVV.

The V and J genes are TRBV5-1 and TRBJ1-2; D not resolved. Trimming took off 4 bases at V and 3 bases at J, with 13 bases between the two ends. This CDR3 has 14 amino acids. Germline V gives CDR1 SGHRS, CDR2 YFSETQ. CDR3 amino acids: CASSPGEAHYGYTF. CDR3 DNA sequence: TGCGCCAGCAGCCCCGGGGAGGCTCACTATGGCTACACCTTC.

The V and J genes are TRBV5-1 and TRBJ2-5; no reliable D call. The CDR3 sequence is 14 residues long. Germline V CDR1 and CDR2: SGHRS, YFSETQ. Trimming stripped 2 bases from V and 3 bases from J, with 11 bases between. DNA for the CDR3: TGCGCCAGCAGCTTTGGCCTCCAGGAAGAGACCCAGTACTTC. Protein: CASSFGLQEETQYF.

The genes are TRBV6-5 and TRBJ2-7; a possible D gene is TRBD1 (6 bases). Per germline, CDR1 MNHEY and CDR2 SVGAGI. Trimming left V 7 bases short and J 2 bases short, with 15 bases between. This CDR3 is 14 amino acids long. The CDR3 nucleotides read TGTGCCAGCAATTTGGCAGGGGTCCCCTACGAGCAGTACTTC. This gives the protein CASNLAGVPYEQYF.